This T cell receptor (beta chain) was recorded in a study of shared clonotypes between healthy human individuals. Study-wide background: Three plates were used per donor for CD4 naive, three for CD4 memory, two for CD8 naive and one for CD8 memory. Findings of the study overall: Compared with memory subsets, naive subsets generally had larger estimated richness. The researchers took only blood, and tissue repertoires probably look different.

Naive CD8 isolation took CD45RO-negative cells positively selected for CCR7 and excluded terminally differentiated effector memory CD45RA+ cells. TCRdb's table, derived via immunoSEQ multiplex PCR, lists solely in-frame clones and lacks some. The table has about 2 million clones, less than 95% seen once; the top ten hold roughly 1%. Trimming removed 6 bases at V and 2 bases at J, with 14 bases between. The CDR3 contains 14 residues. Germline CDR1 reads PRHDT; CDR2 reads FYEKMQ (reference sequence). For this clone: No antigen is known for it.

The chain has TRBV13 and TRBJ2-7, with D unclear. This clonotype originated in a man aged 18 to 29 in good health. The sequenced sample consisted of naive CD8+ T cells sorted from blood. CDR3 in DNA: TGTGCCAGCAGGCCCCGCACAGAGCCCTACGAGCAGTACTTC. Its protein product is CASRPRTEPYEQYF.